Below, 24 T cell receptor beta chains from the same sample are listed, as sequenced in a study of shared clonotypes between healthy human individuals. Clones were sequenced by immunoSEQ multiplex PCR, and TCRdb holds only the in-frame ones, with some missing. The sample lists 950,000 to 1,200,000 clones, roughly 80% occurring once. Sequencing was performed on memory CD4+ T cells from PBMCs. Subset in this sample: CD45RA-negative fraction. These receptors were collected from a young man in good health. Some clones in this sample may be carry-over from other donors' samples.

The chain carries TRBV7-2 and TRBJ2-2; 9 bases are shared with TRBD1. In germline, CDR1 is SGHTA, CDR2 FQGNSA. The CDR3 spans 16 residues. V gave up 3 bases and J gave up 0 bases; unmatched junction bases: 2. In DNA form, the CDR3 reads TGTGCCAGCAGCTTGACAGGGGGGACGAACACCGGGGAGCTGTTTTTT. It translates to CASSLTGGTNTGELFF.

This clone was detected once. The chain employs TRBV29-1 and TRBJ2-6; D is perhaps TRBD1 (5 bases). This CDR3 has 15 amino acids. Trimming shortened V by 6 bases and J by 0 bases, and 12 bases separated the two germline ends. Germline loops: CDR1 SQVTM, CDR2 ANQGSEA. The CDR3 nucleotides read TGCAGCGTCGCGAGAAGGGGCTCTGGGGCCAACGTCCTGACTTTC. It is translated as CSVARRGSGANVLTF.

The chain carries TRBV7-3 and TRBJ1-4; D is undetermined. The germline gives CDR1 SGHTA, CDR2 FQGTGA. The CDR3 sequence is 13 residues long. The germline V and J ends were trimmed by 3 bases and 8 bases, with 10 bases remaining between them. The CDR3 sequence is CASSLRAPEKLFF. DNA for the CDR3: TGTGCCAGCAGCTTGCGGGCCCCAGAAAAACTGTTTTTT.

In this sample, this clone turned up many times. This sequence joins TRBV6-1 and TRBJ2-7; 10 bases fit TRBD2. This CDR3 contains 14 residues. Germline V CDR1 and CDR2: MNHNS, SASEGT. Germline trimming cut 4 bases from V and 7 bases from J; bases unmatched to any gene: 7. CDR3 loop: CASSGGLAMGEQYF. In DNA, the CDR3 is TGTGCCAGCAGTGGGGGACTAGCGATGGGGGAGCAGTACTTC.

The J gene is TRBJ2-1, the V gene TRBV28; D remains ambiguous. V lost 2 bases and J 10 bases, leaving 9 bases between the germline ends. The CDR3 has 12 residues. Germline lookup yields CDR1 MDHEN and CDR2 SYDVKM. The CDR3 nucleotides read TGTGCCAGCAGTTTAGCCACCCGCGAGCAGTTCTTC. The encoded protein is CASSLATREQFF.

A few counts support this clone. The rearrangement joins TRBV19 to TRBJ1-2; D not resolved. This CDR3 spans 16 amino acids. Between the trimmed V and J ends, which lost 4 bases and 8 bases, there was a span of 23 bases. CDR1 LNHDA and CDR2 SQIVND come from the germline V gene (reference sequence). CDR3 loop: CASSKISSQAPLGYTF. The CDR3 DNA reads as TGTGCCAGTAGTAAGATATCCTCGCAGGCCCCTTTGGGCTACACCTTC.

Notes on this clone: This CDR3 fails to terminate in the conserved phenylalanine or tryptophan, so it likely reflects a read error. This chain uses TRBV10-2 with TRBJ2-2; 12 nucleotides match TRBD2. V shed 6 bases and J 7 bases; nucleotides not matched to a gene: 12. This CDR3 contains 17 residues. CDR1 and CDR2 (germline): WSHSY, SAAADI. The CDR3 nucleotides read TGCGCCAGCAGGGACCTAGCGGGAGGGGAAACTAACGGGGAGCTGTTTTCT. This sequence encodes CASRDLAGGETNGELFS.

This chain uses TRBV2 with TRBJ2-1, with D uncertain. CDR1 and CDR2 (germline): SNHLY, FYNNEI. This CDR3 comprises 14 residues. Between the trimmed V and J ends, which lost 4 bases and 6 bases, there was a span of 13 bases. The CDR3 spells CASSAGRPGNEQFF. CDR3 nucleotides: TGTGCCAGCAGTGCGGGCAGGCCGGGCAATGAGCAGTTCTTC.

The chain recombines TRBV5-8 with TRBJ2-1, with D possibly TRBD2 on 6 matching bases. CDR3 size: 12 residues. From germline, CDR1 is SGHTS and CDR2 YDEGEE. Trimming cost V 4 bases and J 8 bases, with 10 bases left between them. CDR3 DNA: TGTGCCAGCAGCAGACTAGTTGATGAGCAGTTCTTC. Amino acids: CASSRLVDEQFF.

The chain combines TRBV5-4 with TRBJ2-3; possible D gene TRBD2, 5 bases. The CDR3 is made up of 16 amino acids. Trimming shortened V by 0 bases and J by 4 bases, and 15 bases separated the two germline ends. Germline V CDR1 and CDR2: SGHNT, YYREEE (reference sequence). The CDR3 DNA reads TGTGCCAGCAGCTTGGCAGCGGACGCACGGGCAGATACGCAGTATTTT. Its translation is CASSLAADARADTQYF. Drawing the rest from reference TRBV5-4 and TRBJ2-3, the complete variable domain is ETGVTQSPTHLIKTRGQQVTLRCSSQSGHNTVSWYQQALGQGPQFIFQYYREEENGRGNFPPRFSGLQFPNYSSELNVNALELDDSALYLCASSLAADARADTQYFGPGTRLTVL.

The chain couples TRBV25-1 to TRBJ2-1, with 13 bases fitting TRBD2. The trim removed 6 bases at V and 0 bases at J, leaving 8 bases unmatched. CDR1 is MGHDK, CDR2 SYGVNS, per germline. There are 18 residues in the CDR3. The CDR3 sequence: CASRAGLAGSYSYNEQFF. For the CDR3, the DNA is TGTGCCAGCAGAGCGGGACTAGCGGGATCTTACTCCTACAATGAGCAGTTCTTC.

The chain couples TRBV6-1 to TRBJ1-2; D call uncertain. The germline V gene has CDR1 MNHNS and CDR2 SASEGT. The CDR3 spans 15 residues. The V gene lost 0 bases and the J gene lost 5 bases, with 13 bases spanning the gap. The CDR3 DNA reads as TGTGCCAGCAGTGAAGCGGTCCAGGTGTGGTATGGCTACACCTTC. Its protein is CASSEAVQVWYGYTF.

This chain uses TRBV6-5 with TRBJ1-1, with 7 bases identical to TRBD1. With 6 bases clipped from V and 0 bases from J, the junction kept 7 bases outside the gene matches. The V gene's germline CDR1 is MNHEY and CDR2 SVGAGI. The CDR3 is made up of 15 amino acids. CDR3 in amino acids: CASSNPGTVNTEAFF. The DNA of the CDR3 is TGTGCCAGCAGCAATCCCGGGACAGTGAACACTGAAGCTTTCTTT.

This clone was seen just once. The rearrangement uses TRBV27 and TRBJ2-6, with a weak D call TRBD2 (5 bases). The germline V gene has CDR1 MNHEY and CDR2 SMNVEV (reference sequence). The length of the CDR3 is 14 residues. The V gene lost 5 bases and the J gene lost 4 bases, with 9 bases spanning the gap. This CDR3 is CASSASGGANVLTF. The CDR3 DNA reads TGTGCCAGCAGTGCGTCGGGGGGGGCCAACGTCCTGACTTTC.

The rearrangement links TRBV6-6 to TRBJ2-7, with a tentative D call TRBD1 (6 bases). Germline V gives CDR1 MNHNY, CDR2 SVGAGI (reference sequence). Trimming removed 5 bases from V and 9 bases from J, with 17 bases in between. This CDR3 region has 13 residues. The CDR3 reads CASSPGHVRGQYF. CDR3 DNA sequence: TGTGCCAGCAGTCCGGGACATGTTCGGGGGCAGTACTTC.

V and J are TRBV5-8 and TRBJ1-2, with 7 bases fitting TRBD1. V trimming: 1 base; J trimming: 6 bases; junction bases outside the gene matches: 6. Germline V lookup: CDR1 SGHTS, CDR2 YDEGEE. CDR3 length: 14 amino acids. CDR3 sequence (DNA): TGTGCCAGCAGCTTGTTGAGGGGGCGGGATGGCTACACCTTC. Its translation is CASSLLRGRDGYTF.

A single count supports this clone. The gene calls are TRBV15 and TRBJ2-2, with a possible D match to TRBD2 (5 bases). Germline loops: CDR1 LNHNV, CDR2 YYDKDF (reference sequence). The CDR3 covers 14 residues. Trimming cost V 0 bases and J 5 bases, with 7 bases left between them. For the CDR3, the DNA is TGTGCCACCAGCAGAGATCGCGGGACCGGGGAGCTGTTTTTT. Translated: CATSRDRGTGELFF.

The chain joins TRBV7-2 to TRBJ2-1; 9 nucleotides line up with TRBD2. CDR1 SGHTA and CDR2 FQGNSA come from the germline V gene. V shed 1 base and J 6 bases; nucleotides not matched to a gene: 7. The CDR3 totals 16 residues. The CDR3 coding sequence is TGTGCCAGCAGCTTAGGGGTGTTAGCGGGAGTCAATGAGCAGTTCTTC. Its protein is CASSLGVLAGVNEQFF.

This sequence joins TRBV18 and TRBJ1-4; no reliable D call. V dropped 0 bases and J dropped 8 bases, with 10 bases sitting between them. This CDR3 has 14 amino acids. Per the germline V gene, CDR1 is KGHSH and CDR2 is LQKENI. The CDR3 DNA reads TGTGCCAGCTCACCACCAGGGTTGAAGGAAAAACTGTTTTTT. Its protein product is CASSPPGLKEKLFF. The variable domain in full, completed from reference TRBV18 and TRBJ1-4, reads NAGVMQNPRHLVRRRGQEARLRCSPMKGHSHVYWYRQLPEEGLKFMVYLQKENIIDESGMPKERFSAEFPKEGPSILRIQQVVRGDSAAYFCASSPPGLKEKLFFGSGTQLSVL.

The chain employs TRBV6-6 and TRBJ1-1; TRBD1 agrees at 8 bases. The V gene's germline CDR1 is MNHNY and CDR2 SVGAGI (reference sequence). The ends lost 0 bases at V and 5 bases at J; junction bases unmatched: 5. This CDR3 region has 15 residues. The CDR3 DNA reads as TGTGCCAGCAGTTACTCGCAGGGGGCGAGTACTGAAGCTTTCTTT. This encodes CASSYSQGASTEAFF.

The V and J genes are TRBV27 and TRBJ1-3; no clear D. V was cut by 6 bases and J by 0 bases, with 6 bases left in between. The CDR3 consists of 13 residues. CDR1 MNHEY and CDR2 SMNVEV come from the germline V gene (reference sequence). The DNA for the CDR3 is TGTGCCAGCAGATTTACCTCTGGAAACACCATATATTTT. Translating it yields CASRFTSGNTIYF.

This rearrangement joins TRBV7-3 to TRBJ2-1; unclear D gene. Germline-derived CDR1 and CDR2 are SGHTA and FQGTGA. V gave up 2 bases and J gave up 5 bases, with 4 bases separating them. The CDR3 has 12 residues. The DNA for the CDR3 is TGTGCCAGCAGCTTAGGCAACAATGAGCAGTTCTTC. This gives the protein CASSLGNNEQFF.

The CDR3 bases are TGTGCCTCCGGGGGTAGTGAGTACAATGAGCAGTTCTTC. The encoded protein is CASGGSEYNEQFF. The chain recombines TRBV10-3 with TRBJ2-1, with TRBD2 as a possible D gene (6 bases). The CDR3 runs 13 residues. Germline V gene sequence: CDR1 ENHRY, CDR2 SYGVKD. Trimming pared 11 bases from V and 4 bases from J, leaving 15 bases between.

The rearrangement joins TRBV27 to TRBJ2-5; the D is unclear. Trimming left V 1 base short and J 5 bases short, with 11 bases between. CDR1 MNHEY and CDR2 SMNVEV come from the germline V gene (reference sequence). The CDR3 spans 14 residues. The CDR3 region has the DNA TGTGCCAGCAGTTTATATCGGCTGGGGGAGACCCAGTACTTC. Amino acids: CASSLYRLGETQYF.